These T cell receptor beta chains were read from a single sample in a study of regulatory T cells in long-lasting Graves disease. TCRdb recomputed calls from the multiplex PCR reads with MiXCR, one row per CDR3 protein. The table lists 390,000 or so distinct CDR3 sequences, 10% to 15% of them singletons. Another study also made use of these data, one on T cells in Graves' hyperthyroidism and ophthalmopathy.

Sequenced material: peripheral blood mononuclear cells (PBMCs), taken at new diagnosis, from a patient treated with antithyroid drugs. These receptors were obtained from a woman younger than 30 with Graves disease. Each CDR3 is given with its conserved first and last residue. The D gene is left open where the match is weak. Expanded clones are given a class, and other clones once, few, many or no size at all.

many,TRBV6-1,TRBJ1-1,NA,CASSLQAGTEAFF,TGTGCCAGCAGTCTCCAGGCCGGCACTGAAGCTTTCTTT
many,TRBV14,TRBJ1-1,NA,CASSQEAGVRFTEAFF,TGTGCCAGCAGCCAAGAAGCCGGGGTAAGGTTCACTGAAGCTTTCTTT
many,TRBV24-1,TRBJ2-1,TRBD2,CATSAGLAGVNEQFF,TGTGCCACCAGTGCTGGACTAGCGGGAGTCAATGAGCAGTTCTTC
many,TRBV18,TRBJ2-7,NA,CASSPRGMNEQYF,TGTGCCAGCTCACCGCGAGGGATGAACGAGCAGTACTTC
many,TRBV20-1,TRBJ2-5,NA,CSARDGTYQETQYF,TGCAGTGCTAGGGACGGGACGTATCAAGAGACCCAGTACTTC
many,TRBV13,TRBJ2-5,NA,CASSNIRGVETQYF,TGTGCCAGCAGCAATATACGAGGGGTGGAGACCCAGTACTTC
many,TRBV6-1,TRBJ2-1,NA,CASTDGGPQYNEQFF,TGTGCCAGCACCGACGGGGGGCCCCAGTACAATGAGCAGTTCTTC
many,TRBV7-2,TRBJ2-3,TRBD2,CASSLGAGGLTDTQYF,TGTGCCAGCAGCTTAGGAGCGGGGGGGCTGACAGATACGCAGTATTTT
many,TRBV20-1,TRBJ2-3,TRBD1,CSGAGGTGGTDTQYF,TGCAGCGGGGCTGGGGGGACAGGGGGTACAGATACGCAGTATTTT
many,TRBV7-2,TRBJ2-7,NA,CASSLEAGRVYEQYF,TGTGCCAGCAGCTTAGAGGCGGGGCGGGTCTACGAGCAGTACTTC
NA,TRBV20-1,TRBJ2-2,NA,CSARVSGTGQLFF,TGCAGTGCTAGAGTATCAGGCACCGGTCAGCTGTTTTTT
many,TRBV7-3,TRBJ1-2,NA,CASSLRPEPHYGYTF,TGTGCCAGCAGCCTTAGACCCGAGCCTCACTATGGCTACACCTTC
NA,TRBV9,TRBJ1-2,NA,CASSASKNQGWAYGYTF,TGTGCCAGCAGCGCCTCCAAAAATCAGGGGTGGGCCTATGGCTACACCTTC
many,TRBV20-1,TRBJ2-3,TRBD2,CSAIALPLAATPDPTSRDGDTQYF,TGCAGTGCTATCGCGCTGCCATTGGCGGCCACCCCCGACCCGACTAGCCGCGACGGAGATACGCAGTATTTT
many,TRBV11-1,TRBJ2-4,TRBD1,CASSPRDRLQNIQYF,TGTGCCAGCAGCCCGAGGGACAGATTACAAAACATTCAGTACTTC
NA,TRBV9,TRBJ1-1,TRBD1,CASSVAPSGQGYMNTEAFF,TGTGCCAGCAGCGTAGCCCCCTCGGGACAGGGTTACATGAACACTGAAGCTTTCTTT
many,TRBV11-2,TRBJ2-7,NA,CASSLDRYEQYF,TGTGCCAGCAGCTTAGACAGATACGAGCAGTACTTC
many,TRBV6-5,TRBJ1-6,TRBD1,CASSYTGGGSPLHF,TGTGCCAGCAGTTACACAGGGGGCGGTTCACCCCTCCACTTT
many,TRBV11-2,TRBJ2-1,TRBD1,CASSLEGTGGNEQFF,TGTGCCAGCAGCTTAGAGGGGACAGGGGGTAATGAGCAGTTCTTC
many,TRBV20-1,TRBJ2-5,TRBD2,CSARRLAGGPGETQYF,TGCAGTGCTAGGAGACTAGCGGGAGGGCCCGGGGAGACCCAGTACTTC
many,TRBV2,TRBJ1-4,NA,CASSRGSYRHEKLFF,TGTGCCAGCAGCCGTGGGAGCTACCGGCATGAAAAACTGTTTTTT
many,TRBV7-9,TRBJ1-2,TRBD1,CASTHGGTGYYGYTF,TGTGCCAGCACCCACGGTGGGACAGGTTACTATGGCTACACCTTC
NA,TRBV20-1,TRBJ2-3,TRBD2,CSASREAGLTQYF,TGCAGTGCTTCGCGGGAGGCTGGCTTGACGCAGTATTTT
many,TRBV24-1,TRBJ1-1,TRBD1,CATSDPGTGHTEAFF,TGTGCCACCAGTGATCCCGGGACAGGGCACACTGAAGCTTTCTTT
NA,TRBV25-1,TRBJ2-5,NA,CASSELGRSETQYF,TGTGCCAGCAGTGAATTGGGCAGGTCAGAGACCCAGTACTTC
many,TRBV2,TRBJ2-5,NA,CASSDPQDLQETQYF,TGTGCCAGCAGTGATCCCCAGGATCTTCAGGAGACCCAGTACTTC
many,TRBV12-3/TRBV12-4,TRBJ2-7,TRBD2,CASSAWGGSPYEQYF,TGTGCCAGCAGTGCTTGGGGCGGGAGTCCCTACGAGCAGTACTTC
many,TRBV7-2,TRBJ2-1,NA,CASSLVNSDEQFF,TGTGCCAGCAGCTTAGTTAACTCGGATGAGCAGTTCTTC
NA,TRBV4-2,TRBJ1-4,NA,CASSQGDGALSEKLFF,TGTGCCAGCAGCCAGGGGGACGGCGCGTTGAGTGAAAAACTGTTTTTT
NA,TRBV13,TRBJ2-2,TRBD1,CASSKGQGQNTGELFF,TGTGCCAGCAGCAAGGGACAGGGCCAGAACACCGGGGAGCTGTTTTTT
many,TRBV2,TRBJ1-2,NA,CASSEVTGGGYGYTF,TGTGCCAGCAGTGAAGTAACGGGGGGAGGCTATGGCTACACCTTC
NA,TRBV10-3,TRBJ1-3,NA,CAISGTESSGNTIYF,TGTGCCATCAGTGGTACTGAAAGCTCTGGAAACACCATATATTTT
once,TRBV12-3/TRBV12-4,TRBJ1-2,TRBD1,CASSQDRRGGYTF,TGTGCCAGCAGCCAGGACAGGCGCGGGGGCTACACCTTC
many,TRBV9,TRBJ2-5,NA,CASSVGAEETQYF,TGTGCCAGCAGCGTAGGGGCCGAAGAGACCCAGTACTTC
many,TRBV6-2/TRBV6-3,TRBJ2-7,TRBD2,CASSYSWGLEDDEQYF,TGTGCCAGCAGTTACTCGTGGGGACTAGAAGATGACGAGCAGTACTTC
many,TRBV2,TRBJ2-1,TRBD2,CASRARLAGGSYNEQFF,TGTGCCAGCAGGGCCCGGCTAGCGGGTGGCTCCTACAATGAGCAGTTCTTC
NA,TRBV6-4,TRBJ2-1,NA,CASSDRWGGRGNEQFF,TGTGCCAGCAGTGACAGATGGGGGGGCAGGGGGAATGAGCAGTTCTTC